These 18 T cell receptor beta chains originate from one sample sequenced in a study of tumor T cells in aggressive B-cell lymphoma. Sequenced by immunoSEQ multiplex PCR; TCRdb stores in-frame clones only, minus some. The sample has 2,000 to 2,500 clones, around nine tenths seen once. Sequenced sample: tumor tissue. The receptors stem from an adult with diffuse large B cell lymphoma.

This chain connects TRBV18 to TRBJ2-7, with D possibly being TRBD1 (5 bases). The CDR3 has 13 residues. Germline CDR1 and CDR2: KGHSH and LQKENI. V lost 2 bases, J lost 5 bases, and 10 bases lay in between. DNA of the CDR3: TGTGCCAGCTCACCATACAGCAGGGACGAGCAGTACTTC. It encodes CASSPYSRDEQYF.

The chain recombines TRBV28 with TRBJ2-5, with a weak D call TRBD2 (5 bases). There are 14 residues in the CDR3. Deletions cut 2 bases from V and 2 bases from J, with 9 bases between. Germline CDR1 reads MDHEN; CDR2 reads SYDVKM. The CDR3 sequence: CASSLGETQETQYF. As DNA, the CDR3 is TGTGCCAGCAGTTTAGGGGAGACACAAGAGACCCAGTACTTC.

This chain connects TRBV18 to TRBJ2-3; 10 bases fit TRBD1. The V gene end was trimmed by 8 bases and the J gene end by 5 bases; junction bases not matched to a gene: 16. This CDR3 region has 17 residues. Germline V gene lookup returns CDR1 KGHSH and CDR2 LQKENI. The CDR3, as DNA: TGTGCCAGCACATGGACAGGGGGACCTTTCGCGGAAGATACGCAGTATTTT. It specifies CASTWTGGPFAEDTQYF.

The V call is TRBV19, the J call TRBJ1-2; D might be TRBD1 (5 bases). Trimming took off 3 bases at V and 8 bases at J, with 10 bases between the two ends. Per germline, CDR1 LNHDA and CDR2 SQIVND (reference sequence). The CDR3 extends over 12 amino acids. The CDR3 loop reads CASSIGAGGYTF. CDR3 in DNA: TGTGCCAGTAGTATCGGGGCGGGAGGCTACACCTTC.

The V and J genes are TRBV10-3 and TRBJ1-5, with 8 bases that match TRBD1. The CDR3 is made up of 13 amino acids. The junction had 8 bases not matched to a gene; V was cut back by 8 bases and J by 8 bases. The germline V gene encodes CDR1 ENHRY and CDR2 SYGVKD. CDR3 bases: TGTGCCATCGGACAGGGTGAGATGGAGCCCCAGCATTTT. The encoded protein is CAIGQGEMEPQHF.

This clone showed up just a few times. The gene calls are TRBV7-9 and TRBJ1-4; 7 nucleotides match TRBD1. CDR3 length equals 13 residues. Germline loops: CDR1 SEHNR, CDR2 FQNEAQ (reference sequence). The V gene end was trimmed by 5 bases and the J gene end by 8 bases; junction bases not matched to a gene: 5. The DNA for the CDR3 is TGTGCCAGCAGCCGGGACAGAAGAGAAAAACTGTTTTTT. This sequence encodes CASSRDRREKLFF.

This chain links TRBV2 with TRBJ2-3, with TRBD1 as a possible D gene (7 bases). The CDR3 runs to 15 residues. The germline gives CDR1 SNHLY, CDR2 FYNNEI. V was shortened by 8 bases and J by 4 bases, with 19 bases between the two germline ends. The CDR3 nucleotides are TGTGCCAGCGGGGGGAGAGGGGGCTCGCCAGATACGCAGTATTTT. As protein: CASGGRGGSPDTQYF.

The chain employs TRBV29-1 and TRBJ1-1, with D maybe TRBD1 (5 bases). CDR1 is SQVTM and CDR2 is ANQGSEA in the germline V gene. The CDR3 totals 13 residues. Trimming pared 3 bases from V and 4 bases from J, leaving 12 bases between. The CDR3 sequence is CSVDQGSGTEAFF. For the CDR3, the DNA is TGCAGCGTTGATCAGGGTAGTGGCACTGAAGCTTTCTTT.

The chain combines TRBV5-1 with TRBJ1-4; no clear D. The germline V gene encodes CDR1 SGHRS and CDR2 YFSETQ. The V end lost 0 bases, the J end lost 0 bases, and 9 bases lay between the germline ends. This CDR3 is 16 amino acids long. The CDR3 loop reads CASSLAWGATNEKLFF. CDR3 bases: TGCGCCAGCAGCTTGGCCTGGGGAGCAACTAATGAAAAACTGTTTTTT. Full variable domain (missing parts from reference TRBV5-1 and TRBJ1-4): KAGVTQTPRYLIKTRGQQVTLSCSPISGHRSVSWYQQTPGQGLQFLFEYFSETQRNKGNFPGRFSGRQFSNSRSEMNVSTLELGDSALYLCASSLAWGATNEKLFFGSGTQLSVL.

V gene TRBV9 combines with J gene TRBJ2-1; 9 bases are shared with TRBD1. After removal of 0 bases from V and 8 bases from J, the junction contained 6 bases not matched to a gene. This CDR3 is 15 amino acids long. Germline values: CDR1 SGDLS, CDR2 YYNGEE. CDR3 nucleotide sequence: TGTGCCAGCAGCGTAGAGGGACAGGGTGAGGATGAGCAGTTCTTC. Translating it yields CASSVEGQGEDEQFF.

This chain connects TRBV11-2 to TRBJ2-1, with D perhaps TRBD2 (5 bases). Trimming left V 9 bases short and J 6 bases short, with 21 bases between. CDR3 size: 15 residues. Germline lookup yields CDR1 SGHAT and CDR2 FQNNGV. CDR3 protein: CASQLSLPAVNEQFF. CDR3 bases: TGTGCCAGTCAGCTTAGTCTTCCAGCGGTCAATGAGCAGTTCTTC.

The chain has TRBV10-2 and TRBJ1-2; D might be TRBD1 (5 bases). The germline gives CDR1 WSHSY, CDR2 SAAADI. The CDR3 is made up of 14 amino acids. The V gene lost 3 bases and the J gene lost 6 bases, with 14 bases spanning the gap. CDR3 sequence (DNA): TGCGCCAGCAGTGATCTCCCGTGGGGCCATGGCTACACCTTC. Protein sequence: CASSDLPWGHGYTF.

This clone was recorded only once. The genes are TRBV5-1 and TRBJ1-1; 7 bases are a match to TRBD1. The germline CDR1 and CDR2 sequences are SGHRS and YFSETQ. This CDR3 is 15 amino acids long. With V trimmed by 2 bases and J by 1 base, 5 bases remained unmatched. The CDR3 reads CASSLGGVQNTEAFF. Written as DNA, the CDR3 is TGCGCCAGCAGCTTAGGGGGCGTACAGAACACTGAAGCTTTCTTT.

This rearrangement joins TRBV28 to TRBJ2-2, with 7 positions matching TRBD1. V lost 8 bases to trimming and J lost 7 bases; unmatched junction nucleotides: 7. Germline loops: CDR1 MDHEN, CDR2 SYDVKM. The CDR3 extends over 13 amino acids. CDR3 bases: TGTGCCAGCCTAGGGGGCGTTCGCGGGGAGCTGTTTTTT. Translating it yields CASLGGVRGELFF.

The V gene is TRBV27, the J gene TRBJ1-2; a weak D match, TRBD1 (6 bases). Germline V gives CDR1 MNHEY, CDR2 SMNVEV (reference sequence). The CDR3 is 14 residues long. Trimming removed 4 bases from V and 2 bases from J, with 11 bases in between. The chain's CDR3 is CASSSGGQNYGYTF. CDR3 coding DNA: TGTGCCAGCAGTTCCGGGGGGCAAAACTATGGCTACACCTTC.

This clone was counted a few times. The chain employs TRBV19 and TRBJ1-3, with 8 bases matching TRBD1. CDR3 length: 15 amino acids. With 6 bases clipped from V and 0 bases from J, the junction kept 4 bases outside the gene matches. Germline CDR1 LNHDA, CDR2 SQIVND (reference sequence). The CDR3 region is CASRAQGASGNTIYF. In DNA, the CDR3 is TGTGCCAGTAGGGCTCAGGGGGCCTCTGGAAACACCATATATTTT.

As regards this clone: Mismatch with germline at one junction end may stem from a read error. The gene calls are TRBV4-3 and TRBJ2-1; D is possibly TRBD2 (5 bases). This CDR3 contains 13 residues. Germline CDR1 reads LGHNA; CDR2 reads YSLEER. CDR3 sequence: CANSQDELGEQFF. DNA of the CDR3: TGCGCCAACAGCCAAGATGAACTAGGTGAGCAGTTCTTC.

This sequence joins TRBV19 and TRBJ2-7, with 7 bases matching TRBD1. V dropped 3 bases and J dropped 2; count of bases not matched to a gene: 7. This CDR3 is 15 amino acids long. Germline V gene sequence: CDR1 LNHDA, CDR2 SQIVND (reference sequence). CDR3 DNA sequence: TGTGCCAGTAGTATGAGGCCCGGACAGGCCTACGAGCAGTACTTC. Its translation is CASSMRPGQAYEQYF.